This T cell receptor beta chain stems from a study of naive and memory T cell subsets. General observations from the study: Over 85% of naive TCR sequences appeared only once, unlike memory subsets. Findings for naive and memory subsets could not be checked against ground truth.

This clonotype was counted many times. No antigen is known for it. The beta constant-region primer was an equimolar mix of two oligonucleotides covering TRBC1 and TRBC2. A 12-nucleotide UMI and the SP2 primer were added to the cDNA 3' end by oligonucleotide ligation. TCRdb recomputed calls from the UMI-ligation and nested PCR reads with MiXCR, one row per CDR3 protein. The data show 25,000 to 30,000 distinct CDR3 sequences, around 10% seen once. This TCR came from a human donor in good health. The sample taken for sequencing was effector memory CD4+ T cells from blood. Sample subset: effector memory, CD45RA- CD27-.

The CDR3 nucleotides read TGTGCCAGCAGAATTTCCACGGGGCTGAGCGAGCAGTACTTC. Translated: CASRISTGLSEQYF. This chain connects TRBV6-1 to TRBJ2-7; D is perhaps TRBD1 or TRBD2 (5 bases each). The length of the CDR3 is 14 residues. Germline CDR1 is MNHNS and CDR2 is SASEGT. V lost 6 bases to trimming and J lost 6 bases, with 18 bases between them.